This TCR beta chain was sequenced during a study of blood T cell repertoires in COVID-19. Some clones are missing from TCRdb's copy, which holds only in-frame ones; the method was immunoSEQ multiplex PCR. The sample has under 200,000 clones; roughly 87% are singletons. The germline V and J ends were trimmed by 0 bases and 6 bases, with 9 bases remaining between them. The CDR3 consists of 14 residues. From germline, CDR1 is LGHDT and CDR2 YNNKEL (reference sequence). Those enrolled, adults aged about 18 to 95 years, came from 20 to 25 US areas. The V call is TRBV3-1 (or the pseudogene TRBV3-2), the J call TRBJ2-1; tentative D call: TRBD2 (5 bases). This TCR was sampled from a man aged 50-59 years who had recovered from COVID-19. Sequencing used PBMCs or T cells enriched from blood (not recorded which). CDR3 nucleotides: TGTGCCAGCAGCCAAGAAAGGCTAGCCAATGAGCAGTTCTTC. This encodes CASSQERLANEQFF.